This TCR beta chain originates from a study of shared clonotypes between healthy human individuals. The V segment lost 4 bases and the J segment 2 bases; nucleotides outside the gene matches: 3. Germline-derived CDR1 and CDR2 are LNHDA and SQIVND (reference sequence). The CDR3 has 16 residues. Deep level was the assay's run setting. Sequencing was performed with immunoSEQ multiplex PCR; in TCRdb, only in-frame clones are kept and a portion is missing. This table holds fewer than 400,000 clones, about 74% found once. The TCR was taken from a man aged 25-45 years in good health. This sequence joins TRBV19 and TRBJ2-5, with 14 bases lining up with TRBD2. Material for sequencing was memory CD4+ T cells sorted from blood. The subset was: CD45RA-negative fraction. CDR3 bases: TGTGCCAGTAGTAGGGGACTAGCGGGAGTTCAAGAGACCCAGTACTTC. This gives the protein CASSRGLAGVQETQYF.